These 12 T cell receptor beta chains originate from one sample sequenced in a study of blood T cell repertoires in COVID-19. TCRdb's copy holds only in-frame clones and misses some; the assay was immunoSEQ multiplex PCR. The sample holds 30,000 to 35,000 clones, over 90% seen once. The sequenced sample consisted of peripheral blood. The source of these receptors is a human donor in a cohort sampled during active COVID-19.

The chain employs TRBV6-5 and TRBJ1-6, with 7 bases matching TRBD1. Germline-derived CDR1 and CDR2 are MNHEY and SVGAGI. The ends lost 6 bases at V and 8 bases at J; junction bases unmatched: 10. The CDR3 spans 15 residues. CDR3 in DNA: TGTGCCAGCAGACGCGAGGGGGCGAGGGATTCACCCCTCCACTTT. The encoded protein is CASRREGARDSPLHF.

This clone was recorded only once. The chain links TRBV6-2 or TRBV6-3 to TRBJ2-1, with TRBD1 identical over 8 bases. With V trimmed by 5 bases and J by 0 bases, 6 bases remained unmatched. This CDR3 spans 16 amino acids. CDR1 is MNHEY and CDR2 is SVGEGT in the germline V gene. The CDR3 region is CASSPLDRGSYNEQFF. The CDR3 nucleotides are TGTGCCAGCAGTCCCCTCGACAGGGGCTCCTACAATGAGCAGTTCTTC.

The chain combines TRBV4-1 with TRBJ1-5; 7 bases map to TRBD1. The CDR3 is made up of 18 amino acids. Trimming removed 1 base from V and 7 bases from J; junction bases left unmatched: 16. CDR1 and CDR2 (germline): MGHRA, YSYEKL. The CDR3, as DNA: TGCGCCAGCAGCCAAGTGGTTTTTGGCAGGCAGGGGGAACAGCCCCAGCATTTT. Its protein is CASSQVVFGRQGEQPQHF.

The genes are TRBV27 and TRBJ2-3; possibly TRBD2 for D (6 bases). This CDR3 has 15 residues. V shed 5 bases and J shed 3 bases, with 15 bases lying between them. Germline CDR1 is MNHEY and CDR2 is SMNVEV (reference sequence). The CDR3 DNA reads TGTGCCAGCAGTCCGTTTAGCGGCTCAACAGATACGCAGTATTTT. This sequence encodes CASSPFSGSTDTQYF.

The rearrangement uses TRBV19 and TRBJ2-3; 12 positions match TRBD2. The CDR3 has 18 residues. Germline lookup yields CDR1 LNHDA and CDR2 SQIVND (reference sequence). Trimming cost V 5 bases and J 0 bases; bases outside gene matches: 9. This chain's CDR3 is CASSGGLAGTPSTDTQYF. For the CDR3, the DNA is TGTGCCAGTAGTGGAGGACTAGCGGGAACACCTAGCACAGATACGCAGTATTTT.

This clone occurred a few times. The J gene is TRBJ2-7, the V gene TRBV9, with D unresolved. CDR1 and CDR2 from the germline V gene are SGDLS and YYNGEE. The V and J ends lost 0 bases and 7 bases respectively, with 14 bases between them. The CDR3 is made up of 14 amino acids. The CDR3 loop reads CASSVVDAVGEQYF. The CDR3 DNA sequence: TGTGCCAGCAGCGTAGTCGACGCCGTCGGGGAGCAGTACTTC.

The rearrangement joins TRBV6-6 to TRBJ1-5; TRBD1 matches 10 bases. Per the germline V gene, CDR1 is MNHNY and CDR2 is SVGAGI (reference sequence). V gave up 5 bases and J gave up 3 bases; unmatched junction bases: 10. The CDR3 totals 17 residues. The CDR3 region has the DNA TGTGCCAGCAGTCCCCCTCGGACAGGGGGTGCCAATCAGCCCCAGCATTTT. Its protein is CASSPPRTGGANQPQHF.

The chain is built from TRBV27 and TRBJ2-5; 7 positions match TRBD2. This CDR3 is built from 15 residues. CDR1 and CDR2 from the germline V gene are MNHEY and SMNVEV (reference sequence). The V and J ends lost 4 bases and 2 bases, in that order; junction bases with no gene match: 7. The CDR3 reads CASSSYPGLQETQYF. CDR3 nucleotides: TGTGCCAGCAGTTCATACCCGGGACTACAAGAGACCCAGTACTTC.

This chain joins TRBV6-6 and TRBJ1-1, with D perhaps TRBD1 (6 bases). Germline loops: CDR1 MNHNY, CDR2 SVGAGI (reference sequence). V lost 6 bases, J lost 1 base, and 12 bases lay in between. The CDR3 length is 14 residues. DNA for the CDR3: TGTGCCAGCAGCCGCGAGACAGGGAACACTGAAGCTTTCTTT. Amino acid sequence: CASSRETGNTEAFF.

This chain joins TRBV7-3 and TRBJ2-2, with a tentative D call TRBD1 (6 bases). The CDR3 covers 15 residues. Trimming stripped 2 bases from V and 5 bases from J, with 12 bases between. Germline V CDR1 and CDR2: SGHTA, FQGTGA. In DNA form, the CDR3 reads TGTGCCAGCAGCTTATCGCAGGGGAATACCGGGGAGCTGTTTTTT. It encodes CASSLSQGNTGELFF.

The V gene is TRBV5-1, the J gene TRBJ1-1; D remains ambiguous. The germline V gene has CDR1 SGHRS and CDR2 YFSETQ. Trimming left V 2 bases short and J 4 bases short, with 9 bases between. There are 13 residues in the CDR3. CDR3 in DNA: TGCGCCAGCAGCTTCAATCGCGGCACTGAAGCTTTCTTT. This translates into CASSFNRGTEAFF.

J is TRBJ2-3 and V is TRBV28; 12 bases are shared with TRBD2. Germline V gene lookup returns CDR1 MDHEN and CDR2 SYDVKM. Trimming removed 4 bases from V and 5 bases from J; junction bases left unmatched: 10. This CDR3 contains 17 residues. In DNA form, the CDR3 reads TGTGCCAGCAGTTCTCCTCCTAGCGGGGGGGGCGTAGATACGCAGTATTTT. Encoded protein: CASSSPPSGGGVDTQYF.